Detailed here is one T cell receptor beta chain. What it recognizes is unknown. This sample is part of a study of cytomegalovirus exposure and HLA in healthy donors. Findings and limits, study-wide: In a later analysis, 17,000 or so TCR beta sequences were associated with HLA alleles at 0.05 false discovery rate. Analysis was carried out at a later point, and it linked a missense DCLRE1C variant to TCR beta V- and J-gene trimming.

Per germline, CDR1 SGHRS and CDR2 YFSETQ. This CDR3 contains 15 residues. Trimming removed 0 bases from V and 5 bases from J, with 12 bases in between. The PCR ran on 60 Vbeta and 13 Jbeta primers. Measured with immunoSEQ multiplex PCR; TCRdb has only the in-frame clones, and not every one. The sample gives 200,000 or so clones, 78% of which show up once; approximately 6% is in the top ten. The TCR originated in a young woman in good health and CMV-seropositive. What was sequenced was PBMCs. The V gene is TRBV5-1, the J gene TRBJ1-5; D is possibly TRBD1 (5 bases). CDR3 loop: CASSLAGLSHQPQHF. The CDR3 coding sequence is TGCGCCAGCAGCTTGGCGGGACTTTCGCATCAGCCCCAGCATTTT. The full variable domain, its missing parts supplied by reference TRBV5-1 and TRBJ1-5, is KAGVTQTPRYLIKTRGQQVTLSCSPISGHRSVSWYQQTPGQGLQFLFEYFSETQRNKGNFPGRFSGRQFSNSRSEMNVSTLELGDSALYLCASSLAGLSHQPQHFGDGTRLSIL.